Below, one T cell receptor (beta chain) is given with its context. Its specificity is unknown. Noted time point: week 47, end of study. In the vaccine, a single dose held 300 ug of the mutant IDH1 20-mer peptide, along with topical imiquimod. Germline V gene lookup returns CDR1 LNHDA and CDR2 SQIVND (reference sequence). Trimming left V 1 base short and J 2 bases short, with 9 bases between. This CDR3 has 15 residues. This specimen belongs to a study of a mutant IDH1 vaccine in newly diagnosed glioma. Study-wide background: Vaccines were begun 4-6 weeks after radiotherapy alone, or with temozolomide cycles. Study results and limitations: Across multiple MHC alleles, 80% to 95% of patients had vaccine-induced responses.

Data came from immunoSEQ multiplex PCR; TCRdb stores just in-frame clones and leaves some out. The sample has roughly 25,000 clones; around 76% are singletons. The sample here was PBMCs, taken from a glioma patient whose treatment included an IDH1 peptide vaccine. This receptor was identified in a man aged 35-49 years with glioma. Some clones in this sample may be carry-over from other donors' samples. The gene calls are TRBV19 and TRBJ1-5; possible D gene TRBD1, 6 bases. CDR3: CASSIVGGRNQPQHF. In DNA form, the CDR3 reads TGTGCCAGTAGTATAGTGGGGGGCCGCAATCAGCCCCAGCATTTT. Complete variable domain (other parts from reference TRBV19 and TRBJ1-5): DGGITQSPKYLFRKEGQNVTLSCEQNLNHDAMYWYRQDPGQGLRLIYYSQIVNDFQKGDIAEGYSVSREKKESFPLTVTSAQKNPTAFYLCASSIVGGRNQPQHFGDGTRLSIL.